Listed below are T cell receptor beta chains from one sample, sequenced in a study of blood T cell repertoires in COVID-19. Produced via immunoSEQ multiplex PCR; TCRdb's table is partial and in-frame only. This sample has about 81,000 clones, with around 82% found just once. The material sequenced was peripheral blood. These receptors came from a man in his sixties with acute or convalescent COVID-19. Each CDR3 is given with its conserved first and last residue. Each record gives: J gene, V gene, clone size, D gene, CDR3 protein, CDR3 DNA. The D gene is left open where the match is weak. The size of a clone is reported for some rows only, either as once, few or many, or as a class for expanded clones.

TRBJ1-2 | TRBV10-3 | few | - | CAISESGVNYGYTF | TGTGCCATCAGTGAGTCCGGAGTCAACTATGGCTACACCTTC
TRBJ1-2 | TRBV5-4 | - | - | CASSSDSLYGYTF | TGTGCCAGCAGTTCAGACAGCCTCTATGGCTACACCTTC
TRBJ2-1 | TRBV7-2 | few | TRBD1 | CASSQGQANNEQFF | TGTGCCAGCAGCCAAGGACAGGCCAACAATGAGCAGTTCTTC
TRBJ2-3 | TRBV11-2 | - | TRBD2 | CASSFRTSGEDTQYF | TGTGCCAGCAGCTTCAGGACTAGCGGAGAGGATACGCAGTATTTT
TRBJ2-5 | TRBV7-7 | - | TRBD2 | CASSAGGGETQYF | TGTGCTAGCAGTGCGGGGGGCGGAGAGACCCAGTACTTC
TRBJ2-2 | TRBV6-5 | - | - | CASTVEGVPTGELFF | TGTGCCAGCACCGTCGAGGGGGTGCCCACCGGGGAGCTGTTTTTT
TRBJ1-5 | TRBV2 | few | - | CASSARDPPVQPQHF | TGTGCCAGCAGTGCTCGAGATCCCCCCGTCCAGCCCCAGCATTTT
TRBJ2-3 | TRBV28 | once | TRBD1 | CASSSPGQGSDTQYF | TGTGCCAGCAGTTCGCCGGGACAGGGGTCAGATACGCAGTATTTT
TRBJ2-1 | TRBV28 | - | - | CASSPPGFAEQFF | TGTGCCAGCAGTCCCCCCGGGTTCGCTGAGCAGTTCTTC
TRBJ1-2 | TRBV18 | - | - | CASSQGQVISYGYTF | TGTGCCAGCTCACAGGGACAAGTTATTTCCTATGGCTACACCTTC
TRBJ1-1 | TRBV12-5 | - | TRBD1 | CASGWYPGQKNYMNTEAFF | TGTGCTAGTGGCTGGTATCCGGGACAGAAAAATTACATGAACACTGAAGCTTTCTTT
TRBJ2-4 | TRBV3-1/TRBV3-2 | - | - | CASSPPSLPNIQYF | TGTGCCAGCAGCCCCCCGAGTCTGCCCAACATTCAGTACTTC
TRBJ1-5 | TRBV5-4 | - | - | CASSLDGGNQPQHF | TGTGCCAGCAGCCTGGACGGTGGCAATCAGCCCCAGCATTTT
TRBJ2-2 | TRBV15 | - | TRBD2 | CATSRVREGGGELFF | TGTGCCACCAGCAGAGTCAGGGAGGGTGGCGGGGAGCTGTTTTTT
TRBJ1-1 | TRBV6-5 | - | TRBD1 | CASRRQGGGTEAFF | TGTGCCAGTAGGCGACAGGGAGGCGGCACTGAAGCTTTCTTT
TRBJ1-3 | TRBV13 | once | TRBD1 | CASSRDSSGNTIYF | TGTGCCAGCAGCCGGGACAGCTCTGGAAACACCATATATTTT
TRBJ1-2 | TRBV7-8 | - | - | CASSLVGGDGYTF | TGTGCCAGCAGCTTAGTGGGGGGGGATGGCTACACCTTC
TRBJ2-7 | TRBV7-2 | once | - | CASSLGQEYEQYF | TGTGCCAGCAGCTTAGGCCAGGAATACGAGCAGTACTTC
TRBJ2-3 | TRBV7-2 | - | - | CASSLDGGTGDTQYF | TGTGCCAGCAGCTTAGACGGCGGGACGGGAGATACGCAGTATTTT
TRBJ1-3 | TRBV10-1 | - | TRBD1 | CANSRDRGSGNTIYF | TGCGCCAACTCCCGGGACAGGGGTTCTGGAAACACCATATATTTT
TRBJ1-1 | TRBV7-3 | - | - | CASSSAGGTEAFF | TGTGCCAGCAGCTCGGCGGGGGGCACTGAAGCTTTCTTT
TRBJ2-5 | TRBV25-1 | - | TRBD1 | CASTDRGTQETQYF | TGTGCCAGCACGGACAGGGGCACCCAAGAGACCCAGTACTTC
TRBJ2-3 | TRBV11-2 | few | TRBD2 | CASSLPSGSGRTTDTQYF | TGTGCCAGCAGCTTGCCTTCAGGAAGCGGGAGGACCACAGATACGCAGTATTTT
TRBJ2-1 | TRBV5-4 | - | - | CASSRLGTDNEQFF | TGTGCCAGCAGCCGACTAGGGACCGACAATGAGCAGTTCTTC
TRBJ2-7 | TRBV3-1/TRBV3-2 | few | - | CASSQTSYEQYF | TGTGCCAGCAGCCAAACTAGCTACGAGCAGTACTTC
TRBJ2-7 | TRBV2 | - | TRBD2 | CASSPTSGRYEQYF | TGTGCCAGCAGTCCTACTAGCGGGAGATACGAGCAGTACTTC
TRBJ2-1 | TRBV4-3 | - | TRBD2 | CASSQAGLADLEQFF | TGCGCCAGCAGCCAGGCGGGACTAGCGGATCTCGAGCAGTTCTTC
TRBJ1-3 | TRBV7-9 | - | - | CASSLGTSGNTIYF | TGTGCCAGCAGCCTTGGGACTTCTGGAAACACCATATATTTT
TRBJ1-1 | TRBV25-1 | - | TRBD1 | CASRLGTVTEAFF | TGTGCCAGCAGACTCGGGACAGTCACTGAAGCTTTCTTT
TRBJ2-3 | TRBV9 | - | TRBD2 | CASSVGGTSAPDTQYF | TGTGCCAGCAGCGTAGGTGGGACTAGCGCTCCAGATACGCAGTATTTT
TRBJ2-2 | TRBV7-9 | - | TRBD2 | CASSYGASGTGELFF | TGTGCCAGCAGCTATGGGGCTAGCGGCACCGGGGAGCTGTTTTTT
TRBJ1-4 | TRBV6-5 | - | TRBD1 | CASSQGGTEKLFF | TGTGCCAGCAGTCAGGGGGGTACAGAAAAACTGTTTTTT
TRBJ1-6 | TRBV7-2 | - | - | CASSLNFGALHF | TGTGCCAGCAGCTTAAATTTTGGAGCCCTCCACTTT
TRBJ2-7 | TRBV18 | - | - | CASSPSGSAEQYF | TGTGCCAGCTCCCCGTCGGGTTCCGCCGAGCAGTACTTC
TRBJ2-2 | TRBV5-1 | few | - | CASTQDTGELFF | TGCGCCAGCACCCAGGACACCGGGGAGCTGTTTTTT
TRBJ1-1 | TRBV7-9 | few | - | CASSLVSGTEAFF | TGTGCCAGCAGCTTAGTCTCGGGGACTGAAGCTTTCTTT
TRBJ1-5 | TRBV19 | - | TRBD1 | CASSSPGQALYSNQPQHF | TGTGCCAGTAGTTCCCCGGGACAGGCTTTATATAGCAATCAGCCCCAGCATTTT
TRBJ1-1 | TRBV28 | few | TRBD1 | CASSPGTGRKTEAFF | TGTGCCAGCAGTCCCGGGACAGGGAGGAAGACTGAAGCTTTCTTT
TRBJ2-2 | TRBV7-9 | - | TRBD2 | CASSSALAGGLRSGELFF | TGTGCCAGCAGTTCGGCCCTAGCGGGAGGGCTCAGGAGCGGGGAGCTGTTTTTT
TRBJ2-1 | TRBV7-8 | few | TRBD1 | CASSLGTGYYNEQFF | TGTGCCAGCAGCTTAGGGACAGGGTACTACAATGAGCAGTTCTTC
TRBJ2-1 | TRBV18 | - | - | CASSQGRSGQGEQFF | TGTGCCAGCTCCCAAGGGAGGTCCGGTCAGGGTGAGCAGTTCTTC